This T cell receptor beta chain derives from a study of blood T cell repertoires in COVID-19. Germline V lookup: CDR1 KGHDR, CDR2 SFDVKD. The V gene end was trimmed by 4 bases and the J gene end by 4 bases; junction bases not matched to a gene: 2. The CDR3 is 14 residues long. The assay was immunoSEQ multiplex PCR, and TCRdb's table has in-frame clones only and misses some. The sample has about 180,000 clones, more than 75% seen once. The chain combines TRBV24-1 with TRBJ2-1; 8 nucleotides match TRBD2. Sample: peripheral blood. The sequence came from a woman in her forties or fifties with COVID-19, enrolled during active disease. The CDR3, as DNA: TGTGCCACCAGTGAGCGGGGGGATTACAATGAGCAGTTCTTC. It encodes CATSERGDYNEQFF.